This paragraph covers one T cell receptor beta chain sequence. Its antigen is as yet unknown. The sample contains more than one DNA sequence encoding this CDR3. This entry comes from a study of cytomegalovirus exposure and HLA in healthy donors. The PCR employed 60 Vbeta primers together with 13 Jbeta primers. Clones were sequenced by immunoSEQ multiplex PCR, and TCRdb holds only the in-frame ones, with some missing. The table shows roughly 180,000 clones, with 80% occurring only once. Germline CDR1 SGDLS, CDR2 YYNGEE. Losses at the gene ends were 3 bases for V and 5 bases for J; bases not matched to a gene: 5. There are 14 residues in the CDR3. The study's findings and limits: V- and J-gene trimming in TCR beta was tied to a missense DCLRE1C variant by an analysis performed later. The presence/absence work took it that sequencing depth was about the same across donors. Confirmation in vitro established that a few CMV-associated chains were specific for CMV antigens.

What was sequenced was PBMCs. The V gene is TRBV9, the J gene TRBJ1-5, with TRBD1 matching over 7 bases. The receptor's source is a man aged 30 to 39 in good health and CMV-seronegative. CDR3 in DNA: TGTGCCAGCAGCGCCGACAGGGCCGATCAGCCCCAGCATTTT. Its protein is CASSADRADQPQHF. Complete variable domain (other parts from reference TRBV9 and TRBJ1-5): DSGVTQTPKHLITATGQRVTLRCSPRSGDLSVYWYQQSLDQGLQFLIQYYNGEERAKGNILERFSAQQFPDLHSELNLSSLELGDSALYFCASSADRADQPQHFGDGTRLSIL.